The clone carrying this T cell receptor beta chain was seen only a few times. Its cognate antigen is unknown. Regarding treatment: AdE1-LMPpoly-expanded autologous EBV-specific T-cell therapy followed by anti-PD-1 nivolumab. The sample comes from a study of EBV T-cell therapy then PD-1 blockade in nasopharyngeal carcinoma. The germline CDR1 and CDR2 sequences are MRHNA and SNTAGT. V lost 4 bases, J lost 6 bases, and 9 bases lay in between. The CDR3 runs 13 residues. Sequenced by immunoSEQ multiplex PCR; TCRdb stores in-frame clones only, minus some. Of roughly 22,000 clones in the sample, over 65% were seen once.

This TCR came from a middle-aged man with nasopharyngeal carcinoma. The chain combines TRBV6-4 with TRBJ2-2; D is uncertain. Sequencing used CD8+ T cells from blood, obtained at day -245 from a patient whose treatment included autologous EBV-specific T cells and nivolumab. The CDR3 region has the DNA TGTGCCAGCAGTGCGGCTGAAGCCGGGGAGCTGTTTTTT. Residues: CASSAAEAGELFF.